These 8 T cell receptor beta chains came from one sample sequenced in a study of T cell changes during pregnancy in multiple sclerosis. Libraries were prepared by immunoSEQ multiplex PCR; TCRdb keeps only in-frame clonotypes and omits some of them. The repertoire has tens of thousands of clones, about nine tenths of them found once; the top ten carry approximately 3.4%. The material was peripheral blood, obtained before pregnancy. The source of these receptors is a female donor with multiple sclerosis, enrolled in a pregnancy study.

This chain links TRBV18 with TRBJ1-5; a weak D match, TRBD1 (6 bases). Germline V lookup: CDR1 KGHSH, CDR2 LQKENI. This CDR3 is 18 amino acids long. V was shortened by 0 bases and J by 1 base, with 16 bases between the two germline ends. The CDR3 spells CASSPPWIGGESNQPQHF. The DNA of the CDR3 is TGTGCCAGCTCACCACCGTGGATAGGGGGAGAGAGCAATCAGCCCCAGCATTTT.

The CDR3, as DNA: TGTGCCAGCAGCTTAGATCAGGGAGGGATGAACACTGAAGCTTTCTTT. Its translation is CASSLDQGGMNTEAFF. The chain recombines TRBV11-3 with TRBJ1-1; possible D gene TRBD1, 5 bases. Germline CDR1 reads SGHNT; CDR2 reads YENEEA. V lost 0 bases, J lost 0 bases, and 11 bases lay in between. The CDR3 is made up of 16 amino acids.

V is TRBV9 and J is TRBJ2-3; 7 nucleotides line up with TRBD2. Per the germline V gene, CDR1 is SGDLS and CDR2 is YYNGEE. The CDR3 runs to 16 residues. After removal of 3 bases from V and 5 bases from J, the junction contained 12 bases not matched to a gene. The CDR3, as DNA: TGTGCCAGCAGCGCCCAGCGGGGCCTGCGGGTAGATACGCAGTATTTT. Protein: CASSAQRGLRVDTQYF.

The V call is TRBV19, the J call TRBJ2-1; maybe TRBD2 (6 bases). Germline CDR1 LNHDA, CDR2 SQIVND (reference sequence). The CDR3 has 15 residues. The V and J ends lost 7 bases and 4 bases respectively, with 17 bases between them. The DNA for the CDR3 is TGTGCCAGTAATTCGGTAGCGGAGTCTTACAATGAGCAGTTCTTC. This translates into CASNSVAESYNEQFF.

The genes are TRBV9 and TRBJ2-3; 10 nucleotides agree with TRBD2. Per germline, CDR1 SGDLS and CDR2 YYNGEE. J gave up 4 bases and V 2 bases, and 7 bases lay outside the gene matches. This CDR3 spans 16 amino acids. CDR3 DNA: TGTGCCAGCAGCGTTTTCAGCGGGGGGGTGGCAGATACGCAGTATTTT. Translating it yields CASSVFSGGVADTQYF.

The gene calls are TRBV2 and TRBJ2-7; 8 nucleotides match TRBD1. The trim removed 6 bases at V and 1 base at J, leaving 5 bases unmatched. This CDR3 contains 14 residues. CDR1 and CDR2 from the germline V gene are SNHLY and FYNNEI. CDR3 in DNA: TGTGCCAGCAGATCCGGGACAGGATCCTACGAGCAGTACTTC. Translated: CASRSGTGSYEQYF.

CDR3 nucleotides: TGTGCCAGCAGCTTGGGGACTAGCGGATTAACAGATACGCAGTATTTT. This gives the protein CASSLGTSGLTDTQYF. V usage is TRBV5-4 and J usage is TRBJ2-3, with 10 bases that match TRBD2. Per germline, CDR1 SGHNT and CDR2 YYREEE (reference sequence). The ends lost 0 bases at V and 3 bases at J; junction bases unmatched: 4. The CDR3 runs 16 residues.

This chain joins TRBV7-6 and TRBJ2-5; 9 bases fit TRBD2. Germline CDR1 reads SGHVS; CDR2 reads FNYEAQ. After removal of 5 bases from V and 1 base from J, the junction contained 8 bases not matched to a gene. This CDR3 has 16 amino acids. CDR3 DNA: TGTGCCAGCAGCCCCCGTAGCGGGGGACTCCAAGAGACCCAGTACTTC. Its translation is CASSPRSGGLQETQYF.